This T cell receptor beta chain was identified in a study of cytomegalovirus exposure and HLA in healthy donors. Between the trimmed V and J ends, which lost 4 bases and 6 bases, there was a span of 10 bases. This CDR3 is built from 12 residues. Germline V gene data show CDR1 as SGHTA and CDR2 as FQGNSA. Libraries were prepared by immunoSEQ multiplex PCR; TCRdb keeps only in-frame clonotypes and omits some of them. Of around 150,000 clones in the sample, approximately 86% were seen once. The clonotype comes from a woman aged 18-35 years in good health and CMV-seronegative. The V and J genes are TRBV7-2 and TRBJ2-7; tentative D call: TRBD2 (6 bases). The material sequenced was PBMCs. The DNA for the CDR3 is TGTGCCAGCAGCTCGACTAGGTTCGAGCAGTACTTC. Encoded protein: CASSSTRFEQYF.